This TCR beta chain is drawn from a study of shared clonotypes between healthy human individuals. Repertoires were generated with immunoSEQ multiplex PCR, while TCRdb's copy carries only in-frame clones and drops some. This repertoire shows 2,500,000 or so clones, 85% to 95% found once; its top ten account for about 0.41%. The V and J ends lost 3 bases and 5 bases respectively, with 14 bases between them. Germline-derived CDR1 and CDR2 are SGHRS and YFSETQ. The CDR3 has 14 residues. The sequenced sample consisted of naive CD4+ T cells from PBMCs. As for subset: CD45RA+ positively selected. The chain combines TRBV5-1 with TRBJ1-1; D perhaps matches TRBD1 (6 bases). This clonotype was sampled from a man aged 18 to 29 in good health. Some clones in this sample may be carry-over from other donors' samples. Here the CDR3 reads CASSSEGVGTEAFF. The CDR3 nucleotides read TGCGCCAGCAGCTCTGAGGGGGTGGGTACTGAAGCTTTCTTT.